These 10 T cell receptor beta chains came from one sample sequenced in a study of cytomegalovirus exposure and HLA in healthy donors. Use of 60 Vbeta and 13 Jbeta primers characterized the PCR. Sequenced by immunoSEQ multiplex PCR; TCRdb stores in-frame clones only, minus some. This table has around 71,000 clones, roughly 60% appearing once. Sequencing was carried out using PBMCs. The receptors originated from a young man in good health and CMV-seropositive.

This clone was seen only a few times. The CDR3 DNA sequence: TGCGCCAGCAGCCAGTACGGACAGAGAGCTCAAGAGACCCAGTACTTC. Amino acids: CASSQYGQRAQETQYF. The chain carries TRBV4-1 and TRBJ2-5, with D maybe TRBD1 (6 bases). The CDR3 is made up of 16 amino acids. V lost 3 bases, J lost 2 bases, and 16 bases lay in between. The germline gives CDR1 MGHRA, CDR2 YSYEKL.

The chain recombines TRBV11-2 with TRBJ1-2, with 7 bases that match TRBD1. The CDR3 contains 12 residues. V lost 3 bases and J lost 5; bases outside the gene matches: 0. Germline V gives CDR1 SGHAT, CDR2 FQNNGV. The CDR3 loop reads CASSLTGYGYTF. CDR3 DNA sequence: TGTGCCAGCAGCTTGACAGGGTATGGCTACACCTTC.

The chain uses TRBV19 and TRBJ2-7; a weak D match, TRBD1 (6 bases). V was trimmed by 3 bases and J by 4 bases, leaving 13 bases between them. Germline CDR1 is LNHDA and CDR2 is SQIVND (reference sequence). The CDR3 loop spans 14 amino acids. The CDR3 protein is CASSIGQGKYEQYF. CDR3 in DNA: TGTGCCAGTAGTATTGGGCAGGGGAAATACGAGCAGTACTTC.

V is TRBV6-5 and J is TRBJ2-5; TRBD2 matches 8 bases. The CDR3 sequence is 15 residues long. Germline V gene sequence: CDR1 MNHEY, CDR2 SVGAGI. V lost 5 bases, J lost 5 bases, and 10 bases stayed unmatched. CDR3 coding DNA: TGTGCCAGCAGTCGGGGGGGACGGGGCTTCGAGACCCAGTACTTC. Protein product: CASSRGGRGFETQYF.

The CDR3 DNA reads TGTGCCAGCAGTGCGTCTAGCGGGGGAGGAAGAGATACGCAGTATTTT. Protein sequence: CASSASSGGGRDTQYF. This chain uses TRBV6-1 with TRBJ2-3; 10 nucleotides align to TRBD2. There are 16 residues in the CDR3. Losses at the gene ends were 4 bases for V and 5 bases for J; bases not matched to a gene: 9. Germline V gene data show CDR1 as MNHNS and CDR2 as SASEGT.

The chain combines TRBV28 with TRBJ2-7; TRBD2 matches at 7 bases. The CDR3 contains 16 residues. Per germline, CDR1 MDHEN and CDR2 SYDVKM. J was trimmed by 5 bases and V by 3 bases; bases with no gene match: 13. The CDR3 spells CASSFAGESISDEQYF. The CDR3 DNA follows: TGTGCCAGCAGTTTCGCGGGGGAATCTATCTCGGACGAGCAGTACTTC.

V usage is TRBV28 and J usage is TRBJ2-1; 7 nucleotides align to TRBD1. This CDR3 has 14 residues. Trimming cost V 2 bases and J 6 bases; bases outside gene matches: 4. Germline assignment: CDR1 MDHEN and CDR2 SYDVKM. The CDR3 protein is CASSLTGDINEQFF. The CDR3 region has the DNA TGTGCCAGCAGTTTAACAGGGGACATCAATGAGCAGTTCTTC. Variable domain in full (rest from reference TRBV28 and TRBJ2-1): DVKVTQSSRYLVKRTGEKVFLECVQDMDHENMFWYRQDPGLGLRLIYFSYDVKMKEKGDIPEGYSVSREKKERFSLILESASTNQTSMYLCASSLTGDINEQFFGPGTRLTVL.

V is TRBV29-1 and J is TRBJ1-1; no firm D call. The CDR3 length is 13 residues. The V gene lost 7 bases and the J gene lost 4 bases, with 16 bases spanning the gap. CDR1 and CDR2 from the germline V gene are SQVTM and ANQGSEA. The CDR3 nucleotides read TGCAGCGCCAAGTCTGGGCGTAGCACTGAAGCTTTCTTT. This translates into CSAKSGRSTEAFF.

The DNA for the CDR3 is TGCGCCAGCAGCCCCGAGGCATGGCATCAGCCCCAGCATTTT. This gives the protein CASSPEAWHQPQHF. The chain couples TRBV23-1 to TRBJ1-5; D gene ambiguous. TRBV23-1 is an ORF; its function is uncertain. The CDR3 totals 14 residues. The V end was cut by 6 bases, the J end by 5 bases, with 14 bases between.

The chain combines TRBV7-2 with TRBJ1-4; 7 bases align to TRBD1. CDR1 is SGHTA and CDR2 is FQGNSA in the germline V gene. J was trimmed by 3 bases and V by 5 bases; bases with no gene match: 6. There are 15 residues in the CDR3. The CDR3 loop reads CASSVLQGSNEKLFF. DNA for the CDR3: TGTGCCAGCAGCGTCCTACAGGGGTCTAATGAAAAACTGTTTTTT.